The T cell receptor beta chain described here comes from a study of T cells after yellow fever vaccination. TCRdb re-called the 5' RACE reads with MiXCR, one entry per CDR3 protein. There are roughly 160,000 distinct CDR3 sequences in the sample; 9.3% occur only once, and roughly a third lies in the top ten. Germline lookup yields CDR1 SQVTM and CDR2 ANQGSEA. This CDR3 has 11 amino acids. V was shortened by 5 bases and J by 1 base, with 5 bases between the two germline ends. The specimen comprised CD8+ T cells sorted from PBMCs, sampled 45 days after the yellow fever booster vaccination. The receptor was derived from a man aged 18 to 29 who received the YFV17D yellow fever vaccine. The chain recombines TRBV29-1 with TRBJ1-1; no reliable D call. The DNA for the CDR3 is TGCAGCGTTAGGGCGAACACTGAAGCTTTCTTT. This sequence encodes CSVRANTEAFF.